Listed below are T cell receptor beta chains from one sample, sequenced in a study of Graves' ophthalmopathy and Graves' hyperthyroidism. TCRdb re-called the multiplex PCR reads with MiXCR, one entry per CDR3 protein. The profile shows approximately 1.2 million distinct CDR3 sequences, 35% to 45% of them singletons. Sequenced sample: peripheral blood or thyroid tissue (not recorded which). The receptors were gathered from an adult man with Graves' hyperthyroidism. The CDR3 runs from the conserved cysteine through the conserved F or W. Each record gives: D gene, CDR3 length, clone size, V gene, J gene, CDR3 DNA, CDR3 protein. The D gene is left open where the match is weak. Not every row has a clone size; where given, it reads once, few, many or a size class.

d_gene: TRBD1
len: 17
abundance: few
v_gene: TRBV11-2
j_gene: TRBJ1-2
CDR3nt: TGCGCCAGCAGCCAAGGCTCTATACAGGGGGCGGTCTATGGCTACACCTTC
CDR3aa: CASSQGSIQGAVYGYTF

d_gene: NA
len: 14
abundance: few
v_gene: TRBV7-2
j_gene: TRBJ2-7
CDR3nt: TGTGCCAGCAGCCACCGGGACATGGGAGACGAGCAGTACTTC
CDR3aa: CASSHRDMGDEQYF

d_gene: NA
len: 13
abundance: few
v_gene: TRBV20-1
j_gene: TRBJ1-5
CDR3nt: TGCAGTGCTACGGACGGATACAATCAGCCCCAGCATTTT
CDR3aa: CSATDGYNQPQHF

d_gene: NA
len: 15
abundance: few
v_gene: TRBV10-1
j_gene: TRBJ2-3
CDR3nt: TGCGCCAGCAGCGCAAACAAGGGAAGTACAGATACGCAGTATTTT
CDR3aa: CASSANKGSTDTQYF

d_gene: NA
len: 15
abundance: NA
v_gene: TRBV28
j_gene: TRBJ1-1
CDR3nt: TGTGCCAGCAGTTTAGAGGGGCGCCTGAACACTGAAGCTTTCTTT
CDR3aa: CASSLEGRLNTEAFF

d_gene: NA
len: 19
abundance: NA
v_gene: TRBV12-3/TRBV12-4
j_gene: TRBJ1-1
CDR3nt: TGTGCCAGCAGTTACTCGTCGTATAGGGGGTCGGGAGATAACACTGAAGCTTTCTTT
CDR3aa: CASSYSSYRGSGDNTEAFF

d_gene: TRBD1
len: 17
abundance: many
v_gene: TRBV9
j_gene: TRBJ1-4
CDR3nt: TGTGCCAGCAGCGTGGGCCGGGACAGGGGGACGTATGAAAAACTGTTTTTT
CDR3aa: CASSVGRDRGTYEKLFF

d_gene: TRBD1
len: 17
abundance: NA
v_gene: TRBV7-2
j_gene: TRBJ2-2
CDR3nt: TGTGCCAGCAGCTTAACCCCACAGGGGTCTGCCACCGGGGAGCTGTTTTTT
CDR3aa: CASSLTPQGSATGELFF

d_gene: NA
len: 14
abundance: many
v_gene: TRBV20-1
j_gene: TRBJ1-4
CDR3nt: TGCAGTGCTTCCGGGAACACAATTGAGGAAAAACTGTTTTTT
CDR3aa: CSASGNTIEEKLFF

d_gene: NA
len: 13
abundance: few
v_gene: TRBV5-1
j_gene: TRBJ2-3
CDR3nt: TGCGCCAGCAGCATAGGACAAACAGATACGCAGTATTTT
CDR3aa: CASSIGQTDTQYF

d_gene: NA
len: 15
abundance: NA
v_gene: TRBV12-3/TRBV12-4
j_gene: TRBJ2-7
CDR3nt: TGTGCCAGCAGTCCCGGTACGGGTAACTCCTACGAGCAGTACTTC
CDR3aa: CASSPGTGNSYEQYF

d_gene: TRBD2
len: 15
abundance: NA
v_gene: TRBV20-1
j_gene: TRBJ2-7
CDR3nt: TGCAGTCCTAGCGGCTTAAGGGGCTACCTATACGAGCAGTACTTC
CDR3aa: CSPSGLRGYLYEQYF

d_gene: TRBD1
len: 13
abundance: NA
v_gene: TRBV7-9
j_gene: TRBJ1-2
CDR3nt: TGTGCCAGCAGCGGACAGGCGGCTTTAGGCTACACCTTC
CDR3aa: CASSGQAALGYTF

d_gene: NA
len: 14
abundance: NA
v_gene: TRBV12-3/TRBV12-4
j_gene: TRBJ2-1
CDR3nt: TGTGCCAGCAGTTTAGGTAGTGGTCACAATGAGCAGTTCTTC
CDR3aa: CASSLGSGHNEQFF

d_gene: TRBD1
len: 15
abundance: NA
v_gene: TRBV10-3
j_gene: TRBJ1-2
CDR3nt: TGTGCCAGCATATCGAAGGGACAGGGCCTATATGGCTACACCTTC
CDR3aa: CASISKGQGLYGYTF

d_gene: NA
len: 14
abundance: NA
v_gene: TRBV7-9
j_gene: TRBJ2-7
CDR3nt: TGTGCCAGCTCACCGGCAGAGATCTCCTACGAGCAGTACTTC
CDR3aa: CASSPAEISYEQYF

d_gene: TRBD1
len: 16
abundance: few
v_gene: TRBV4-3
j_gene: TRBJ2-7
CDR3nt: TGCGCCAGCAGCCAAGATTGGAGGACAGGGGGGGACGAGCAGTACTTC
CDR3aa: CASSQDWRTGGDEQYF

d_gene: TRBD1
len: 16
abundance: few
v_gene: TRBV19
j_gene: TRBJ1-4
CDR3nt: TGTGCCAGTAGCCAAAGGGGGACAGTAACGAGTGAAAAACTGTTTTTT
CDR3aa: CASSQRGTVTSEKLFF

d_gene: NA
len: 17
abundance: NA
v_gene: TRBV12-3/TRBV12-4
j_gene: TRBJ1-4
CDR3nt: TGTGCCAGCAGCACCTTAATGAGTCAGGTCCTTAATGAAAAACTGTTTTTT
CDR3aa: CASSTLMSQVLNEKLFF

d_gene: NA
len: 13
abundance: NA
v_gene: TRBV25-1
j_gene: TRBJ2-7
CDR3nt: TGTGCCAGCAGTGAGCTCAGGGTATCCGAGCAGTACTTC
CDR3aa: CASSELRVSEQYF

d_gene: NA
len: 18
abundance: NA
v_gene: TRBV7-2
j_gene: TRBJ2-2
CDR3nt: TGTGCCAGCAGCTTAACCCGGAGAGTATCTTCGAGCGCCGGGGAGCTGTTTTTT
CDR3aa: CASSLTRRVSSSAGELFF

d_gene: TRBD1
len: 16
abundance: few
v_gene: TRBV9
j_gene: TRBJ2-2
CDR3nt: TGTGCCAGCAGCGTAGGAGGGACAGGGGTGACCGGGGAGCTGTTTTTT
CDR3aa: CASSVGGTGVTGELFF

d_gene: NA
len: 16
abundance: NA
v_gene: TRBV5-1
j_gene: TRBJ2-7
CDR3nt: TGCGCCAGCAGCTTGGCCCCACAGGGTGCGGGCTACGAGCAGTACTTC
CDR3aa: CASSLAPQGAGYEQYF

d_gene: NA
len: 14
abundance: few
v_gene: TRBV7-2
j_gene: TRBJ1-2
CDR3nt: TGTGCCAGCAGTCTCAAATCTTGGACGAGGGGCTACACCTTC
CDR3aa: CASSLKSWTRGYTF

d_gene: NA
len: 12
abundance: few
v_gene: TRBV10-3
j_gene: TRBJ1-5
CDR3nt: TGTGCCATCAGTGGAGGGGACCAGCCCCAGCATTTT
CDR3aa: CAISGGDQPQHF

d_gene: TRBD2
len: 17
abundance: many
v_gene: TRBV19
j_gene: TRBJ2-6
CDR3nt: TGTGCCAGTACGATTAGCGGGGTGAACTCTGGGGCCAACGTCCTGACTTTC
CDR3aa: CASTISGVNSGANVLTF

d_gene: TRBD1
len: 14
abundance: many
v_gene: TRBV19
j_gene: TRBJ1-1
CDR3nt: TGTGCCAGCAGCGGGGACAGGGGGAGGACTGAAGCTTTCTTT
CDR3aa: CASSGDRGRTEAFF

d_gene: NA
len: 15
abundance: NA
v_gene: TRBV19
j_gene: TRBJ2-7
CDR3nt: TGTGCCAGTAGTATTTCCCCGCGGGAATCCTACGAGCAGTACTTC
CDR3aa: CASSISPRESYEQYF

d_gene: NA
len: 12
abundance: NA
v_gene: TRBV29-1
j_gene: TRBJ1-1
CDR3nt: TGCAGCGTTTGGGACACGAACACTGAAGCTTTCTTT
CDR3aa: CSVWDTNTEAFF

d_gene: NA
len: 16
abundance: NA
v_gene: TRBV13
j_gene: TRBJ1-6
CDR3nt: TGTGCCAGCAGCTTAGAGTCGGACCAGAGAGGTTCACCCCTCCACTTT
CDR3aa: CASSLESDQRGSPLHF

d_gene: TRBD1
len: 13
abundance: NA
v_gene: TRBV7-2
j_gene: TRBJ1-2
CDR3nt: TGTGCCAGCAGCTCCCCAGGGGGCGGTGGCTACACCTTC
CDR3aa: CASSSPGGGGYTF

d_gene: NA
len: 12
abundance: few
v_gene: TRBV12-3/TRBV12-4
j_gene: TRBJ1-1
CDR3nt: TGTGCTAGTGGCCTGGGCGGGACTGAAGTTTTCTTT
CDR3aa: CASGLGGTEVFF

d_gene: NA
len: 16
abundance: many
v_gene: TRBV7-9
j_gene: TRBJ1-4
CDR3nt: TGTGCCGCTAGCAAAGACCCGGGACCTAGAAATGAAAAACTGTTTTTT
CDR3aa: CAASKDPGPRNEKLFF

d_gene: NA
len: 16
abundance: NA
v_gene: TRBV9
j_gene: TRBJ2-7
CDR3nt: TGTGCCAGCAGCGTTGAAGATTCTGGGGGGCCCTACGAGCAGTACTTC
CDR3aa: CASSVEDSGGPYEQYF

d_gene: NA
len: 15
abundance: many
v_gene: TRBV7-8
j_gene: TRBJ2-2
CDR3nt: TGTGCCAGCAGCTTAGACGAGGGGTTGACCGGGGAGCTGTTTTTT
CDR3aa: CASSLDEGLTGELFF

d_gene: NA
len: 13
abundance: many
v_gene: TRBV7-8
j_gene: TRBJ1-5
CDR3nt: TGTGCCAGCAGCGTCGTACAGGATCAGCCCCAGCATTTT
CDR3aa: CASSVVQDQPQHF

d_gene: NA
len: 13
abundance: NA
v_gene: TRBV2
j_gene: TRBJ2-7
CDR3nt: TGTGCCAGCAGATGGAGGCAAGGAGGTGAGCAGTACTTC
CDR3aa: CASRWRQGGEQYF

d_gene: TRBD1
len: 14
abundance: NA
v_gene: TRBV24-1
j_gene: TRBJ2-7
CDR3nt: TGTGCCACCAGTTCCCTCGGGACAGCCTACGAGCAGTACTTC
CDR3aa: CATSSLGTAYEQYF

d_gene: NA
len: 14
abundance: many
v_gene: TRBV6-2/TRBV6-3
j_gene: TRBJ1-1
CDR3nt: TGTGCCAGCAACCTGGCTGTAACTCCAATAAAAGCTTTCTTT
CDR3aa: CASNLAVTPIKAFF